These 10 T cell receptor beta chains originate from one sample sequenced in a study of cytomegalovirus exposure and HLA in healthy donors (dated by TCRdb to the late 2010s). Libraries were built with the immunoSEQ multiplex PCR assay. TCRdb mirrors the immuneACCESS table, restricted to in-frame sequences. Some clones are absent from its copies; in checked studies, under half trace to an unresolved V gene, and the reason for the others is unknown. The sample table records 80,000 to 100,000 clones; about 90% of these occur just once. 6% to 6.5% of the sample is in the top ten clones. The source material was PBMCs. These receptors all stem from a young man in good health and CMV-seropositive.

The chain combines TRBV9 with TRBJ1-1; D uncertain. The germline V and J ends were trimmed by 0 bases and 1 base, with 10 bases remaining between them. The CDR3 spans 15 residues. CDR1 and CDR2 from the germline V gene are SGDLS and YYNGEE. CDR3 amino acids: CASSVALEGNTEAFF. CDR3 DNA: TGTGCCAGCAGCGTAGCTTTGGAGGGGAACACTGAAGCTTTCTTT. Supplemented by reference TRBV9 and TRBJ1-1, the full variable domain reads DSGVTQTPKHLITATGQRVTLRCSPRSGDLSVYWYQQSLDQGLQFLIQYYNGEERAKGNILERFSAQQFPDLHSELNLSSLELGDSALYFCASSVALEGNTEAFFGQGTRLTVV.

The rearrangement uses TRBV11-2 and TRBJ1-1, with D uncertain. This CDR3 is 13 amino acids long. V gave up 5 bases and J gave up 1 base, with 8 bases separating them. Germline lookup yields CDR1 SGHAT and CDR2 FQNNGV. CDR3 region: CASSQEENTEAFF. The CDR3 DNA reads TGTGCCAGCAGCCAGGAGGAGAACACTGAAGCTTTCTTT.

This clone was detected once. The chain joins TRBV7-6 to TRBJ2-5; weak D call: TRBD1 (5 bases). Germline V gene sequence: CDR1 SGHVS, CDR2 FNYEAQ. This CDR3 spans 14 amino acids. V was shortened by 1 base and J by 4 bases, with 10 bases between the two germline ends. This CDR3 reads CASSLGSGLETQYF. The DNA for the CDR3 is TGTGCCAGCAGCTTAGGCTCAGGGCTAGAGACCCAGTACTTC.

The rearrangement uses TRBV7-9 and TRBJ2-5; D is unclear. This CDR3 region has 14 residues. From germline, CDR1 is SEHNR and CDR2 FQNEAQ (reference sequence). Trimming shortened V by 1 base and J by 1 base, and 7 bases separated the two germline ends. CDR3 region: CASSLDTVQETQYF. CDR3 DNA sequence: TGTGCCAGCAGCTTAGACACAGTCCAAGAGACCCAGTACTTC.

There are a few counts of this clone. This sequence joins TRBV4-2 and TRBJ1-6; TRBD1 might be the D (6 bases). CDR1 is LGHNA and CDR2 is YNFKEQ in the germline V gene. Trimming took 8 bases from V and 4 from J, leaving 9 bases between them. The CDR3 consists of 13 residues. CDR3 in amino acids: CASATGYNSPLHF. CDR3 DNA sequence: TGTGCCAGCGCAACAGGGTATAATTCACCCCTCCACTTT.

The chain uses TRBV4-2 and TRBJ1-1; the D is unclear. The CDR3 has 13 amino acids. The V gene lost 1 base and the J gene lost 4 bases, with 7 bases spanning the gap. Germline lookup yields CDR1 LGHNA and CDR2 YNFKEQ. CDR3 DNA sequence: TGTGCCAGCAGCCAAGGGCTAGGCACTGAAGCTTTCTTT. This sequence encodes CASSQGLGTEAFF.

This clone was detected once. V gene TRBV5-6 combines with J gene TRBJ1-1; the match to TRBD1 covers 7 bases. The CDR3 is 16 amino acids. CDR1 and CDR2 (germline): SGHDT, YYEEEE. V trimming: 4 bases; J trimming: 1 base; junction bases outside the gene matches: 10. CDR3: CASSRMTDRENTEAFF. The CDR3 nucleotides are TGTGCCAGCAGCCGGATGACCGACAGGGAGAACACTGAAGCTTTCTTT.

The chain uses TRBV27 and TRBJ2-3; 10 bases agree with TRBD2. The CDR3 is 15 residues long. Germline CDR1 is MNHEY and CDR2 is SMNVEV (reference sequence). Trimming cost V 7 bases and J 1 base; bases outside gene matches: 5. The CDR3 DNA reads TGTGCCAGCAACTCCGGGACTAGCGGCACAGATACGCAGTATTTT. This encodes CASNSGTSGTDTQYF.

This clone was recorded once. The chain is built from TRBV11-3 and TRBJ2-5; D is unclear. The CDR3 contains 13 residues. The V gene lost 1 base and the J gene lost 4 bases, with 7 bases spanning the gap. The V gene's germline CDR1 is SGHNT and CDR2 YENEEA. The CDR3 sequence is CASSLGVGETQYF. The CDR3, as DNA: TGTGCCAGCAGCTTAGGAGTCGGAGAGACCCAGTACTTC. Drawing the rest from reference TRBV11-3 and TRBJ2-5, the complete variable domain is EAGVVQSPRYKIIEKKQPVAFWCNPISGHNTLYWYLQNLGQGPELLIRYENEEAVDDSQLPKDRFSAERLKGVDSTLKIQPAELGDSAVYLCASSLGVGETQYFGPGTRLLVL.

The chain carries TRBV29-1 and TRBJ2-1, with D possibly TRBD2 on 6 matching bases. V shed 7 bases and J shed 0 bases, with 19 bases lying between them. CDR1 and CDR2 (germline): SQVTM, ANQGSEA. The CDR3 consists of 16 residues. The CDR3 DNA follows: TGCAGCGCCAACCCCGACCGGGAGAGCTCCTACAATGAGCAGTTCTTC. As protein: CSANPDRESSYNEQFF.